This T cell receptor (beta chain) emerged from a study of blood T cell repertoires in COVID-19. Study-level information: Acute and convalescent COVID-19 samples came from the United States, Italy and Spain.

The table lists this clone with a count of one. This CDR3 is built from 15 residues. Trimming cost V 4 bases and J 2 bases, with 12 bases left between them. CDR1 SGHVS and CDR2 FQNEAQ come from the germline V gene. As originally analysed: Estimation of nucleated cell counts relied on the amplification of reference gene primers. The table came from immunoSEQ multiplex PCR; TCRdb's copy has only in-frame clones and leaves some out. V and J calls and clone size are those listed in that table; D and trimming were worked out from the DNA. The sample records hundreds of thousands of clones, 85% being singletons.

The clonotype originates from a woman aged 18-30 years with acute or convalescent COVID-19. The sample was peripheral blood. The rearrangement links TRBV7-8 to TRBJ1-5; D is unresolved. This CDR3 reads CASSYGGIGNQPQHF. The CDR3 DNA reads as TGTGCCAGCAGCTATGGAGGGATTGGCAATCAGCCCCAGCATTTT.